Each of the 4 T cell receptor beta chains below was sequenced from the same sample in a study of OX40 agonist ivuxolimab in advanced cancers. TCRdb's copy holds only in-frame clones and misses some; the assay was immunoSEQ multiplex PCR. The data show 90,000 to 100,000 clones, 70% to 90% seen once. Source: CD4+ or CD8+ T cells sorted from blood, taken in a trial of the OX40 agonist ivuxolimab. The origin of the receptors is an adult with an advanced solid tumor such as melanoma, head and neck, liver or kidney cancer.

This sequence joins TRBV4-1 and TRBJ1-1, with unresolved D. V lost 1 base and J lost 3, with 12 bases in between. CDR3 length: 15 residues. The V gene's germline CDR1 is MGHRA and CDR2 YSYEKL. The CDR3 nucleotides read TGCGCCAGCAGCCAAGGGTTGAGCCGAGACACTGAAGCTTTCTTT. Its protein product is CASSQGLSRDTEAFF.

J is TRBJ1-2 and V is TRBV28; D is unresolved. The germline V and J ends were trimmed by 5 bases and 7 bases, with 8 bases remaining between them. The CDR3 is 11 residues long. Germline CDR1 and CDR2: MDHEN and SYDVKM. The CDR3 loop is CASSPGLGYTF. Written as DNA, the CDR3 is TGTGCCAGCAGTCCAGGTCTTGGCTACACCTTC.

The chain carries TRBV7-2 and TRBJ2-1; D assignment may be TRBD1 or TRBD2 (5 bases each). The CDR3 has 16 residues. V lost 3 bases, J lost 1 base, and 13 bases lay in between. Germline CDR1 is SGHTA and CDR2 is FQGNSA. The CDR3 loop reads CASSLSGTVSYNEQFF. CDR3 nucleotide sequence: TGTGCCAGCAGCTTGTCCGGGACGGTATCCTACAATGAGCAGTTCTTC.

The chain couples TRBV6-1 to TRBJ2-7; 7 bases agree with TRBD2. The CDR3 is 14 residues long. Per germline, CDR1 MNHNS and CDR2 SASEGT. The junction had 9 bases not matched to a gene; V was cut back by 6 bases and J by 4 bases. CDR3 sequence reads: CASRVAGQRYEQYF. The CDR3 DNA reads TGTGCCAGCAGGGTAGCGGGTCAACGATACGAGCAGTACTTC.